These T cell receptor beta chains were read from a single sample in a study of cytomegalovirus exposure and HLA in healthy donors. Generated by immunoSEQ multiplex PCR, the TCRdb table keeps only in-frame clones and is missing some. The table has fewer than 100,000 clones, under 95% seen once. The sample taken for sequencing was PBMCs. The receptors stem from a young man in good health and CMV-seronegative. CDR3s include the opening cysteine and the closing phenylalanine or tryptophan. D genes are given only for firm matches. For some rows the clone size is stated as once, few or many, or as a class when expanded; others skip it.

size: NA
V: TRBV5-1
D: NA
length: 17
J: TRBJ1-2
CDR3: CASSLLDSPSSFYGYTF
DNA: TGCGCCAGCAGCTTGCTAGATAGCCCTTCCAGCTTCTATGGCTACACCTTC

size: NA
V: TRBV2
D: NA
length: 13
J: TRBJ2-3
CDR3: CAEGGRNGDTQYF
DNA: TGTGCGGAGGGGGGGAGAAATGGGGATACGCAGTATTTT

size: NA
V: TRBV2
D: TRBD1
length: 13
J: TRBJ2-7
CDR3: CASKNRGVNEQYF
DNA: TGTGCCAGCAAGAACAGGGGAGTCAACGAGCAGTACTTC

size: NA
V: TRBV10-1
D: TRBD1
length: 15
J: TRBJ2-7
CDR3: CASSESTGAQYEQYF
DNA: TGCGCCAGCAGTGAGTCAACAGGGGCACAATACGAGCAGTACTTC

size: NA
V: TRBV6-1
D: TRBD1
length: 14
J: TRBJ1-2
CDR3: CASTSDRGLDGYTF
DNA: TGTGCCAGCACTTCTGACAGGGGGCTGGATGGCTACACCTTC

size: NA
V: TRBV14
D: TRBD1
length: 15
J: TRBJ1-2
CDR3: CASSQSPGQGYGYTF
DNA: TGTGCCAGCAGCCAATCCCCGGGACAGGGCTATGGCTACACCTTC

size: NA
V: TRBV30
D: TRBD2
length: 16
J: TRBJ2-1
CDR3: CAWSHQGLSHINEQFF
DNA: TGTGCCTGGAGTCATCAGGGACTAAGCCATATCAATGAGCAGTTCTTC

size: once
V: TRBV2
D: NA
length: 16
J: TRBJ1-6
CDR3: CASRPDTSSYNSPLHF
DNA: TGTGCCAGCAGGCCTGACACGAGCTCCTATAATTCACCCCTCCACTTT

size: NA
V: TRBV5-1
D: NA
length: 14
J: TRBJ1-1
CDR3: CASSPGQMNTEAFF
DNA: TGCGCCAGCAGCCCTGGACAGATGAACACTGAAGCTTTCTTT

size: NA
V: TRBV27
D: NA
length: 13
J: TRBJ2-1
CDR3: CASRLGVVNEQFF
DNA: TGTGCCAGCAGACTAGGTGTCGTAAATGAGCAGTTCTTC

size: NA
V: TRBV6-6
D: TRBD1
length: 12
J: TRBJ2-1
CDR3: CASRQGSNEQFF
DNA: TGTGCCAGCAGACAGGGGAGCAATGAGCAGTTCTTC

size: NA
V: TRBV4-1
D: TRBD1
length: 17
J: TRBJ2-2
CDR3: CASSPLRLGTVTGELFF
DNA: TGCGCCAGCAGCCCTCTTCGGCTAGGGACAGTCACCGGGGAGCTGTTTTTT

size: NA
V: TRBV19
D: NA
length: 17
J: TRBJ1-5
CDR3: CASSTFAPGAGNQPQHF
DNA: TGTGCCAGTAGTACGTTTGCACCAGGGGCCGGCAATCAGCCCCAGCATTTT

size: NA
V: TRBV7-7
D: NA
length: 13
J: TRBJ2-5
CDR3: CASSSGTQETQYF
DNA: TGTGCTAGCTCATCCGGGACACAAGAGACCCAGTACTTC

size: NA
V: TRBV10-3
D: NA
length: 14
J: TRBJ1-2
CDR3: CAISAVSGAYGYTF
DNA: TGTGCCATCAGTGCGGTCAGCGGGGCCTATGGCTACACCTTC

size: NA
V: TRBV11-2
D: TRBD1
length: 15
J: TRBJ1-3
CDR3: CASSPEVTGGNTIYF
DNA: TGTGCCAGCAGCCCAGAAGTGACAGGGGGAAACACCATATATTTT

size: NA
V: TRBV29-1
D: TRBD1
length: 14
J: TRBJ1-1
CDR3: CSVGRGTGNTEAFF
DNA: TGCAGCGTTGGCCGTGGGACAGGGAACACTGAAGCTTTCTTT

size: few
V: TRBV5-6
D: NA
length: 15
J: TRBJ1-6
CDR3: CASSSDRDGGSPLHF
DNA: TGTGCCAGCAGTTCGGACAGAGATGGGGGTTCACCCCTCCACTTT

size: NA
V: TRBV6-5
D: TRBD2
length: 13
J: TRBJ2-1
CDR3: CASMSGGNNEQFF
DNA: TGTGCCAGCATGAGCGGGGGCAACAATGAGCAGTTCTTC

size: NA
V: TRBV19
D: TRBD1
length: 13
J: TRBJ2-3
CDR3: CASTRGRTDTQYF
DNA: TGTGCCAGTACTAGGGGGCGCACAGATACGCAGTATTTT

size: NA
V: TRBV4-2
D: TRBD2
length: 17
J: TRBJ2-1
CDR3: CASSHRTLAGGNNEQFF
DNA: TGTGCCAGCAGCCATAGGACACTAGCGGGGGGGAACAATGAGCAGTTCTTC

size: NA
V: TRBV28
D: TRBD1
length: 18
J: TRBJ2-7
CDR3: CASSLCGTISGGAYEQYF
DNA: TGTGCCAGCAGTTTATGCGGGACGATATCAGGGGGCGCCTACGAGCAGTACTTC

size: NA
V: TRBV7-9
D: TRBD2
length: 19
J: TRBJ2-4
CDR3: CASSSRGLAGDRLVNIQYF
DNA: TGTGCCAGCAGCTCCCGCGGACTAGCGGGAGATCGCTTAGTAAACATTCAGTACTTC